This T cell receptor beta chain originates from a study of Ad26.COV2.S vaccination and SARS-CoV-2 variants. Study-wide background: A participant enrolled in the COV1001 Ad26.COV2.S trial arm provided the sample. Intramuscularly, Ad26.COV2.S was given either once or twice, 56 days apart. Overall study findings and caveats: There was a possibility that the TCR breadth and depth analyses underestimated total T cell responses.

For this clone: Its antigen is not known.

After removal of 6 bases from V and 6 bases from J, the junction contained 6 bases not matched to a gene. The CDR3 runs 13 residues. Germline CDR1 MNHEY, CDR2 SVGAGI. Treatment defined: around 19 received Ad26.COV2.S at low or high dose, single or two shots; about 5 received placebo; per-sample allocation not given. Collection of samples fell on day 63 after the first vaccine or placebo injection. It was an adult aged 18-55 years in Boston who was the donor. Sequencing used immunoSEQ multiplex PCR; TCRdb keeps in-frame clones, though not all of them. The sample gives fewer than 900,000 clones, about 90% of which show up once; approximately 1.5% is in the top ten.

V is TRBV6-5 and J is TRBJ1-2; 8 bases align to TRBD1. This TCR was sampled from a person between 18 and 59 years old who received the Ad26.COV2.S COVID-19 vaccine or a placebo. Source: peripheral blood, taken in a trial of Ad26.COV2.S vaccine versus placebo. CDR3 nucleotide sequence: TGTGCCAGCAGACAGGGGGAGGCTGATGGCTACACCTTC. Residues: CASRQGEADGYTF.